This T cell receptor beta chain was retrieved from a study of T-cell memory formation after mild COVID-19. Trimming pared 6 bases from V and 6 bases from J, leaving 14 bases between. This CDR3 spans 14 amino acids. Germline CDR1 SGHAT, CDR2 FQNNGV. This clonotype has a handful of counts. Its antigen is not identified. Barcoded TCR alpha and TCR beta cDNA libraries with UMIs came from 5'RACE using constant-segment primers. TCRdb re-called the 5' RACE reads through MiXCR, storing one row per CDR3 protein. The sample has roughly 600,000 distinct CDR3 sequences; around 17% are singletons. Study-level points and caveats: SARS-CoV-2 specificity of second-wave clones peaking day 37 was unconfirmed. Contracting clones, day 15 to 85, had balanced CD4/CD8, and later expanders favored CD4+.

The receptor comes from an adult woman who had mild COVID-19 (a few samples of this study predate the infection). Cell type and time point are not known. The rearrangement uses TRBV11-2 and TRBJ2-2; D might be TRBD1 (6 bases). Input material: PBMCs or a T cell subset sorted from them (not recorded which). The CDR3 protein is CASSYRERAGELFF. In DNA, the CDR3 is TGTGCCAGCAGTTACAGGGAAAGGGCCGGGGAGCTGTTTTTT.